This TCR beta chain stems from a study of blood T cell repertoires in COVID-19. Overall study context: Nucleic acid was either cDNA or gDNA, and it came from T cells, B-cell-depleted T cells, or PBMCs.

Original methodology: Reference gene primer amplification gave nucleated cell count estimates. Generated by immunoSEQ multiplex PCR, the TCRdb table keeps only in-frame clones and is missing some. The V and J calls and the clone size are those of that table, but D and trimming were determined from the DNA. The sample yields 80,000 to 100,000 clones, roughly 90% seen once. CDR1 SQVTM and CDR2 ANQGSEA come from the germline V gene. This CDR3 has 15 residues. Trimming stripped 5 bases from V and 3 bases from J, with 18 bases between. Specimen: peripheral blood. The receptor's source is a human donor with active COVID-19. The donor label of this sample is uncertain. The V gene is TRBV29-1, the J gene TRBJ2-3; D gene unclear. Here the CDR3 reads CSVSRPGSTTDTQYF. The CDR3 DNA sequence: TGCAGCGTTAGCCGTCCCGGGTCCACGACAGATACGCAGTATTTT.